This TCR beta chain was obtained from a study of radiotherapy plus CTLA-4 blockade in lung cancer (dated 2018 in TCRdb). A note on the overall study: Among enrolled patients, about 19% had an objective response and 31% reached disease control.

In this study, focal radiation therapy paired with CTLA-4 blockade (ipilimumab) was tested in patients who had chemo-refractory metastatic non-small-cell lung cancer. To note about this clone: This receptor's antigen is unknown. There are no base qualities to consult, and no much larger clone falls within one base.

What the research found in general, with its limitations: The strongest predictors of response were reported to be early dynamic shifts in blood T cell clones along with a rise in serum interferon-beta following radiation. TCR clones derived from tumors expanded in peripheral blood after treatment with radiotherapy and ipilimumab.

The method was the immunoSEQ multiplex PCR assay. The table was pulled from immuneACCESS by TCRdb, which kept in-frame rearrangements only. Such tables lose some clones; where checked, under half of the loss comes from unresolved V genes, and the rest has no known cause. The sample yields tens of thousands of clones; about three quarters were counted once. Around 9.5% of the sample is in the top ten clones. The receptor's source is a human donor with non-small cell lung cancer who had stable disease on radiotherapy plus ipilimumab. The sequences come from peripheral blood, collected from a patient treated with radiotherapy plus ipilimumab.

The CDR3 region has the sequence CASSLEWTGLNTGELFF. The base sequence is TGTGCCAGCAGCTTAGAATGGACAGGACTGAACACCGGGGAGCTGTTTTTT. The chain joins TRBV11-2 to TRBJ2-2, and 7 junction bases match TRBD1. The germline V gene yields SGHAT for CDR1 and FQNNGV for CDR2. For this chain, trimming is 0 bases at the V end and 1 base at the J end, and the number of junction bases without a gene match is 5. From cysteine to phenylalanine, the CDR3 is 17 amino acids long. Only CDR3 DNA is held: 51 bases, read in frame from base 1.